These T cell receptor beta chains were read from a single sample in a study of T cell repertoires in cytomegalovirus infection. In TCRdb, the reads were re-called with MiXCR into one record per CDR3 protein. The sample consists of 200,000 to 300,000 distinct CDR3 sequences, approximately 6.7% of them appearing once. Sequenced input: PBMCs. Source of these receptors: a human donor in good health (CMV status not recorded). Some clones in this sample may be carry-over from other donors' samples. Each CDR3 is given with its conserved first and last residue. D genes are given only for firm matches. Size is omitted from some rows. Given values are once, few, many or a class for expanded clones.

TRBV7-2	.	many	TRBJ1-1	CASSSRVNTEAFF	TGTGCCAGCAGCTCCAGAGTGAACACTGAAGCTTTCTTT
TRBV7-9	TRBD1	.	TRBJ1-2	CASSLVPDRANGYTF	TGTGCCAGCAGCTTAGTTCCCGACAGGGCGAATGGCTACACCTTC
TRBV20-1	.	many	TRBJ2-1	CSARAGAPGHEQFF	TGCAGTGCTAGAGCGGGGGCGCCTGGCCATGAGCAGTTCTTC
TRBV7-2	TRBD1	many	TRBJ2-1	CASSSVTGTYNEQFF	TGTGCCAGCAGCTCAGTGACAGGGACGTACAATGAGCAGTTCTTC
TRBV11-3	.	many	TRBJ1-6	CASSSGPNSPLHF	TGTGCCAGCAGCTCGGGACCTAATTCACCCCTCCACTTT
TRBV7-2	.	many	TRBJ1-1	CASSLLGGGAEAFF	TGTGCCAGCAGCTTATTAGGAGGCGGCGCTGAAGCTTTCTTT
TRBV7-9	.	many	TRBJ1-6	CASSLGKGSRLNSPLHF	TGTGCCAGCAGCTTAGGGAAGGGCAGCCGACTGAATTCACCCCTCCACTTT
TRBV29-1	.	many	TRBJ2-3	CSVEGWADTQYF	TGCAGCGTTGAGGGGTGGGCGGATACGCAGTATTTT
TRBV11-3	.	many	TRBJ2-2	CASSLEGIGELFF	TGTGCCAGCAGCTTAGAGGGCATAGGGGAGCTGTTTTTT
TRBV15	.	many	TRBJ1-1	CATSRDTWEEAFF	TGTGCCACCAGCAGAGATACCTGGGAAGAAGCTTTCTTT
TRBV28	.	many	TRBJ1-5	CASSFGTGSNQPQHF	TGTGCCAGCAGTTTTGGCACAGGTAGCAATCAGCCCCAGCATTTT
TRBV24-1	.	many	TRBJ2-3	CATSDLGADTQYF	TGTGCCACCAGTGATTTAGGGGCAGATACGCAGTATTTT
TRBV5-1	.	few	TRBJ2-7	CASSPDTYEQYF	TGCGCCAGCAGCCCAGATACCTACGAGCAGTACTTC
TRBV20-1	.	many	TRBJ1-1	CSARDSGGNTEAFF	TGCAGTGCTAGAGACAGTGGGGGGAACACTGAAGCTTTCTTT
TRBV24-1	.	many	TRBJ2-1	CATSDRWEQNEQFF	TGTGCCACCAGTGACCGATGGGAGCAAAATGAGCAGTTCTTC
TRBV19	TRBD1	many	TRBJ1-4	CASRTQGTTNEKLFF	TGTGCCAGTAGGACACAGGGGACAACTAATGAAAAACTGTTTTTT
TRBV2	TRBD1	few	TRBJ2-3	CASSPGDRVVGTQYF	TGTGCCAGCAGCCCAGGTGACAGGGTTGTGGGTACGCAGTATTTT
TRBV7-2	TRBD2	many	TRBJ2-4	CASSFDSGGAKNIQYF	TGTGCCAGCAGCTTCGATAGCGGGGGGGCCAAAAACATTCAGTACTTC
TRBV20-1	TRBD1	.	TRBJ1-2	CSARDPTGVNYGYTF	TGCAGTGCTAGAGATCCAACAGGGGTTAACTATGGCTACACCTTC